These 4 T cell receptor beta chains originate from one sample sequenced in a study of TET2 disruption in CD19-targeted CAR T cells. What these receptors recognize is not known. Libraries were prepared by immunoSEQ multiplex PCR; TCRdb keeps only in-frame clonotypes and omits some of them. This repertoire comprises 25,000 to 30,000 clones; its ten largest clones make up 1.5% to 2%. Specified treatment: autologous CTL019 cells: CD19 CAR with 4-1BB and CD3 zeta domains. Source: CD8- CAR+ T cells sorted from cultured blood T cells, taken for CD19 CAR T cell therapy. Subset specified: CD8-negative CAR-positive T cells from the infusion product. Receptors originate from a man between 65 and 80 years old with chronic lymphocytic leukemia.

The CDR3 protein is CASSISGYTDTQYF. The CDR3 DNA, read in part, is TGTGCCAGCAGTATTAGCGGATACACAGATACG. The chain combines TRBV7-9 with TRBJ2-3, with a tentative D call TRBD2 (6 bases). The CDR3 end is not reached by the read, which stops 3 residues before it; the germline J gene fills it in. This CDR3 has 14 amino acids. The germline V and J ends were trimmed by 6 bases and 2 bases, with 12 bases remaining between them. Germline lookup yields CDR1 SEHNR and CDR2 FQNEAQ (reference sequence).

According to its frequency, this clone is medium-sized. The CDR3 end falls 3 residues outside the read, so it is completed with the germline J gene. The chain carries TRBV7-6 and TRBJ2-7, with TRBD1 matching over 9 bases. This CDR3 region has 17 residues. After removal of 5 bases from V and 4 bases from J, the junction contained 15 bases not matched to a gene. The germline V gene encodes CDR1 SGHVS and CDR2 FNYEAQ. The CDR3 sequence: CASSTTWTGTGRYEQYF. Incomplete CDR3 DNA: TGTGCCAGCAGCACTACCTGGACCGGGACAGGGAGATACGAG.

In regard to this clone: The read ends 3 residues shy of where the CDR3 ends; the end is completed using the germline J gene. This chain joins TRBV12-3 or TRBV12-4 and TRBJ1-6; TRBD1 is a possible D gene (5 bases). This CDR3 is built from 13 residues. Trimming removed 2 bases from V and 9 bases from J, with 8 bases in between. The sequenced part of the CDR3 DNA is TGTGCCAGCAGTTTAAGGGGAATTTCACCC. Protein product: CASSLRGISP. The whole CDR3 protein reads CASSLRGISPLHF.

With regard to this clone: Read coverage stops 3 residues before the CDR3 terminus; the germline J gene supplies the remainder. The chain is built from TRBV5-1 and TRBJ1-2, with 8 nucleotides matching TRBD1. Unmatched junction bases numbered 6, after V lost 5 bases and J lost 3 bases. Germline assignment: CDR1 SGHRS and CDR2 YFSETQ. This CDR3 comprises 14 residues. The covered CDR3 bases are TGCGCCAGCAGTCAACCGGGACAGGACTATGGC. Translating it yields CASSQPGQDYG. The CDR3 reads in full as CASSQPGQDYGYTF.